The 20 T cell receptor beta chains presented below share a single source sample, sequenced in a study of graft-versus-host responses after intestinal transplantation. Their specific antigens are unknown. The repertoire was sequenced with immunoSEQ multiplex PCR; TCRdb's copy has only in-frame clones and lacks some. The sample carries 85,000 to 90,000 clones, roughly 80% recorded once. Sample: unstimulated CD8+ T cells sorted from spleen or lymph node cells, taken before intestinal transplant. All receptors come from a human donor who received an intestinal transplant.

This rearrangement joins TRBV19 to TRBJ1-4, with D hard to call. The CDR3 has 16 residues. Germline values: CDR1 LNHDA, CDR2 SQIVND (reference sequence). The V end lost 1 base, the J end lost 0 bases, and 9 bases lay between the germline ends. CDR3 loop: CASSIGTAATNEKLFF. DNA of the CDR3: TGTGCCAGTAGTATAGGGACGGCTGCAACTAATGAAAAACTGTTTTTT.

The CDR3 nucleotides are TGTGCCAGCAGTTTATCGAGCGGGTACCTAAGCACAGATACGCAGTATTTT. As protein: CASSLSSGYLSTDTQYF. The chain combines TRBV27 with TRBJ2-3; D is perhaps TRBD2 (6 bases). Trimming stripped 0 bases from V and 0 bases from J, with 13 bases between. This CDR3 is built from 17 residues. From germline, CDR1 is MNHEY and CDR2 SMNVEV (reference sequence).

The rearrangement joins TRBV4-1 to TRBJ1-1, with TRBD1 matching 12 bases. CDR1 and CDR2 from the germline V gene are MGHRA and YSYEKL. The CDR3 extends over 16 amino acids. The J segment lost 5 bases and the V segment lost 0 bases, leaving 4 bases of the junction unmatched. The CDR3 loop reads CASSQDGTGGETEAFF. CDR3 bases: TGCGCCAGCAGCCAAGACGGGACAGGGGGCGAGACTGAAGCTTTCTTT.

For the CDR3, the DNA is TGTGCCAGCAGCGTAGGTTGGGACAGGGTCTACGAGCAGTACTTC. Protein product: CASSVGWDRVYEQYF. The chain combines TRBV9 with TRBJ2-7; 9 nucleotides match TRBD1. The CDR3 runs 15 residues. V shed 0 bases, J shed 3 bases, and the junction held 4 bases outside the gene matches. CDR1 and CDR2 from the germline V gene are SGDLS and YYNGEE.

The chain has TRBV7-8 and TRBJ2-3; no definite D call. In germline, CDR1 is SGHVS, CDR2 FQNEAQ. With 11 bases removed from V and 0 bases from J, the gap between germline ends came to 3 bases. This CDR3 contains 10 residues. The CDR3 nucleotides read TGTGCCCGGAGCACAGATACGCAGTATTTT. Protein product: CARSTDTQYF.

This clone was seen only once. The rearrangement links TRBV7-4 to TRBJ1-2, with 8 nucleotides matching TRBD1. This CDR3 region has 15 residues. With V trimmed by 6 bases and J by 4 bases, 10 bases remained unmatched. Per the germline V gene, CDR1 is SGHVT and CDR2 is SQSDAQ. The DNA for the CDR3 is TGTGCCAGCAGTCCTCTCCAGACAGGGGCCTATGGCTACACCTTC. It encodes CASSPLQTGAYGYTF.

This chain uses TRBV6-1 with TRBJ2-1; D uncertain. The CDR3 loop spans 15 amino acids. Between the trimmed V and J ends, which lost 2 bases and 4 bases, there was a span of 12 bases. The germline gives CDR1 MNHNS, CDR2 SASEGT. CDR3 sequence: CASSERAGFYNEQFF. The CDR3 DNA reads as TGTGCCAGCAGTGAAAGGGCTGGGTTTTACAATGAGCAGTTCTTC.

The chain combines TRBV7-9 with TRBJ2-5; 12 bases map to TRBD2. This CDR3 is 17 amino acids long. After removal of 4 bases from V and 3 bases from J, the junction contained 9 bases not matched to a gene. Germline values: CDR1 SEHNR, CDR2 FQNEAQ (reference sequence). The CDR3 bases are TGTGCCAGCAGCTCTTCTAGCGGGGGGGCAGAGGAAGAGACCCAGTACTTC. It encodes CASSSSSGGAEEETQYF.

In this sample, this clone turned up once. The chain joins TRBV9 to TRBJ2-3; 7 bases align to TRBD1. The CDR3 is made up of 15 amino acids. The germline V gene encodes CDR1 SGDLS and CDR2 YYNGEE. J gave up 1 base and V 0 bases, and 2 bases lay outside the gene matches. The CDR3: CASSVVQGGTDTQYF. DNA of the CDR3: TGTGCCAGCAGCGTAGTCCAGGGGGGCACAGATACGCAGTATTTT. The entire variable domain, with the rest obtained from reference TRBV9 and TRBJ2-3, is as follows: DSGVTQTPKHLITATGQRVTLRCSPRSGDLSVYWYQQSLDQGLQFLIQYYNGEERAKGNILERFSAQQFPDLHSELNLSSLELGDSALYFCASSVVQGGTDTQYFGPGTRLTVL.

The genes are TRBV19 and TRBJ2-2; D might be TRBD2 (5 bases). V lost 5 bases and J lost 5, with 12 bases in between. The CDR3 is 14 amino acids. Per the germline V gene, CDR1 is LNHDA and CDR2 is SQIVND (reference sequence). This CDR3 is CASSEGGETGELFF. CDR3 bases: TGTGCCAGTAGTGAAGGAGGAGAAACCGGGGAGCTGTTTTTT.

This clone occurred once. The CDR3 sequence: CASSQDETANTGELFF. CDR3 in DNA: TGTGCCAGCAGCCAAGATGAGACAGCGAACACCGGGGAGCTGTTTTTT. The gene calls are TRBV14 and TRBJ2-2; possibly TRBD1 for D (5 bases). The CDR3 covers 16 residues. The V end lost 0 bases, the J end lost 0 bases, and 8 bases lay between the germline ends. CDR1 and CDR2 (germline): SGHDN, FVKESK.

J is TRBJ2-7 and V is TRBV27; TRBD1 aligns across 7 bases. The germline V gene encodes CDR1 MNHEY and CDR2 SMNVEV (reference sequence). J was trimmed by 3 bases and V by 1 base; bases with no gene match: 3. The CDR3 spans 14 residues. The CDR3 DNA is TGTGCCAGCAGTTTATACGGGACAGACTACGAGCAGTACTTC. Translating it yields CASSLYGTDYEQYF.

The chain uses TRBV28 and TRBJ2-7, with D possibly being TRBD2 (6 bases). The CDR3 is 15 amino acids. CDR1 is MDHEN, CDR2 SYDVKM, per germline. With 2 bases removed from V and 2 bases from J, the gap between germline ends came to 13 bases. CDR3 DNA: TGTGCCAGCAGTTTACGCTTACTAGCCGCCTACGAGCAGTACTTC. Amino acid sequence: CASSLRLLAAYEQYF.

This chain links TRBV2 with TRBJ2-7; D uncertain. Between the trimmed V and J ends, which lost 9 bases and 4 bases, there was a span of 16 bases. Germline CDR1 is SNHLY and CDR2 is FYNNEI. The CDR3 contains 13 residues. The CDR3, as DNA: TGTGCCAGTCTGGCTCTAGATGGATACGAGCAGTACTTC. Translated, it gives CASLALDGYEQYF.

The chain recombines TRBV5-6 with TRBJ1-2; tentatively, D is TRBD1 (5 bases). CDR1 SGHDT and CDR2 YYEEEE come from the germline V gene. The V gene lost 4 bases and the J gene lost 1 base, with 11 bases spanning the gap. This CDR3 comprises 14 residues. The CDR3 DNA follows: TGTGCCAGCAGCCGCATGACAGTTAACTATGGCTACACCTTC. Translating gives CASSRMTVNYGYTF.

The chain is built from TRBV4-1 and TRBJ1-3; tentatively, D is TRBD1 (6 bases). Germline CDR1 MGHRA, CDR2 YSYEKL. V gave up 0 bases and J gave up 0 bases, with 9 bases separating them. The CDR3 is 16 amino acids. For the CDR3, the DNA is TGCGCCAGCAGCCAAGAAGGGGGGGGCTCTGGAAACACCATATATTTT. Its protein product is CASSQEGGGSGNTIYF.

Remarks on this clone: Other nucleotide sequences in the sample specify the same CDR3. The chain uses TRBV5-6 and TRBJ1-2; D is unresolved. The V and J ends lost 5 bases and 6 bases respectively, with 14 bases between them. Germline V CDR1 and CDR2: SGHDT, YYEEEE. The CDR3 extends over 13 amino acids. CDR3 protein: CASSWKGFDGYTF. As DNA, the CDR3 is TGTGCCAGCAGTTGGAAAGGGTTCGATGGCTACACCTTC. The variable domain in full, completed from reference TRBV5-6 and TRBJ1-2, reads DAGVTQSPTHLIKTRGQQVTLRCSPKSGHDTVSWYQQALGQGPQFIFQYYEEEERQRGNFPDRFSGHQFPNYSSELNVNALLLGDSALYLCASSWKGFDGYTFGSGTRLTVV.

The chain links TRBV27 to TRBJ2-5; the D is unclear. Trimming shortened V by 3 bases and J by 0 bases, and 8 bases separated the two germline ends. The germline V gene encodes CDR1 MNHEY and CDR2 SMNVEV (reference sequence). The CDR3 contains 14 residues. CDR3 amino acids: CASSFTGYQETQYF. The DNA of the CDR3 is TGTGCCAGCAGTTTTACTGGTTACCAAGAGACCCAGTACTTC.

The chain couples TRBV5-6 to TRBJ2-5; tentatively, D is TRBD1 or TRBD2 (6 bases each). Germline CDR1 reads SGHDT; CDR2 reads YYEEEE. CDR3 length: 13 residues. The V end lost 4 bases, the J end lost 5 bases, and 12 bases lay between the germline ends. The CDR3: CASSLGGDETQYF. The DNA for the CDR3 is TGTGCCAGCAGCCTGGGGGGCGACGAGACCCAGTACTTC.

The gene calls are TRBV6-5 and TRBJ2-1; D gene ambiguous. The CDR3 covers 14 residues. Per germline, CDR1 MNHEY and CDR2 SVGAGI. Deletions cut 0 bases from V and 7 bases from J, with 10 bases between. In DNA form, the CDR3 reads TGTGCCAGCAGTTACTCGAAAGGGTTGAATGAGCAGTTCTTC. Its protein is CASSYSKGLNEQFF.